Listed below are T cell receptor beta chains from one sample, sequenced in a study of tumor and adjacent non-tumor tissue in lung cancer. Using its own MiXCR run on the multiplex PCR reads, TCRdb lists one record per CDR3 protein. Among fewer than 90,000 distinct CDR3 sequences listed, around three quarters were seen once. Sequenced: distant non-tumor lung tissue. These receptors were taken from a woman between 45 and 60 years old with non-small cell lung cancer. Each CDR3 is given with its conserved first and last residue. Each record gives: J gene, V gene, CDR3 protein.

TRBJ2-6	TRBV6-1	CTGGGGPSAANVLTF
TRBJ2-3	TRBV6-5	CASSPPRPGAADTQYF
TRBJ2-3	TRBV10-2	CATSSMTDTQYF
TRBJ2-3	TRBV6-2/TRBV6-3	CASSYSPRSTNTQYF
TRBJ2-7	TRBV20-1	CSASVSEEVVDEQYF
TRBJ1-2	TRBV6-5	CASGHGADRGFFGYTF
TRBJ2-2	TRBV5-4	CASRSKGQGGTGVLFF
TRBJ1-5	TRBV12-3/TRBV12-4	CANSSFSGGYQPQHF
TRBJ2-7	TRBV4-2	CASSRARGDPYEQYF
TRBJ1-2	TRBV4-2	CTSSPKGEGVMDGYTF
TRBJ2-3	TRBV30	CASSIGGRTDTQYF
TRBJ2-5	TRBV7-3	CASTLMGGEQETQYF
TRBJ1-5	TRBV12-3/TRBV12-4	CASRLASNQSQHF
TRBJ2-2	TRBV29-1	CSIKDEGTSGSFPGELFF
TRBJ2-3	TRBV11-2	CASSLWDTDTQYF